The 16 T cell receptor beta chains given below trace back to one sample, sequenced in a study of cytomegalovirus exposure and HLA in healthy donors. PCR was performed using 60 Vbeta and 13 Jbeta primers. TCRdb's table, derived via immunoSEQ multiplex PCR, lists solely in-frame clones and lacks some. This table has roughly 190,000 clones, around 75% appearing once. Sequencing was done on a sample of PBMCs. The receptors were sampled from a man aged 35-49 years in good health and CMV-seropositive.

This clone was seen once. The chain recombines TRBV7-9 with TRBJ2-3, with D possibly being TRBD2 (6 bases). V was trimmed by 5 bases and J by 0 bases, leaving 15 bases between them. There are 16 residues in the CDR3. Germline V gene lookup returns CDR1 SEHNR and CDR2 FQNEAQ (reference sequence). The CDR3 sequence: CASSARGGVSTDTQYF. DNA for the CDR3: TGTGCCAGCAGCGCACGGGGAGGTGTTAGCACAGATACGCAGTATTTT.

This clone occurred once. The V call is TRBV28, the J call TRBJ2-1, with 8 nucleotides matching TRBD1. Germline V gene lookup returns CDR1 MDHEN and CDR2 SYDVKM. The J segment lost 5 bases and the V segment lost 5 bases, leaving 8 bases of the junction unmatched. The CDR3 is made up of 15 amino acids. This chain's CDR3 is CASSAPRGPDNEQFF. CDR3 coding DNA: TGTGCCAGCAGTGCACCCAGGGGGCCGGACAATGAGCAGTTCTTC.

This chain connects TRBV28 to TRBJ2-1, with 15 positions matching TRBD2. Germline V gene lookup returns CDR1 MDHEN and CDR2 SYDVKM. The CDR3 is made up of 15 amino acids. The V segment lost 3 bases and the J segment 7 bases; nucleotides outside the gene matches: 1. The CDR3 sequence is CASSFGLAGGNEQFF. In DNA form, the CDR3 reads TGTGCCAGCAGTTTTGGACTAGCGGGGGGGAATGAGCAGTTCTTC.

The chain links TRBV10-3 to TRBJ2-5; 8 bases are a match to TRBD2. V was pared by 9 bases and J by 1 base, with 4 bases of the junction left unmatched. Germline V gives CDR1 ENHRY, CDR2 SYGVKD. The CDR3 consists of 13 residues. The CDR3 spells CAINAGGQETQYF. The DNA for the CDR3 is TGTGCCATAAACGCGGGGGGCCAAGAGACCCAGTACTTC.

This chain joins TRBV6-1 and TRBJ1-2, with a possible D match to TRBD1 (6 bases). V gave up 4 bases and J gave up 6 bases, with 21 bases separating them. The CDR3 spans 16 residues. In germline, CDR1 is MNHNS, CDR2 SASEGT. The CDR3 spells CASSGAPFRGQNGYTF. As DNA, the CDR3 is TGTGCCAGCAGTGGGGCCCCGTTTCGCGGACAGAATGGCTACACCTTC.

The genes are TRBV6-5 and TRBJ2-5; a possible D gene is TRBD2 (5 bases). CDR3 length: 15 residues. The germline V and J ends were trimmed by 1 base and 11 bases, with 20 bases remaining between them. Germline V gene lookup returns CDR1 MNHEY and CDR2 SVGAGI. The CDR3 loop reads CASSYFNGPQEEQYF. CDR3 DNA sequence: TGTGCCAGCAGTTACTTTAATGGGCCCCAGGAGGAGCAGTACTTC.

The chain carries TRBV7-8 and TRBJ1-2, with TRBD1 identical over 7 bases. Germline-derived CDR1 and CDR2 are SGHVS and FQNEAQ. The CDR3 length is 13 residues. Trimming cost V 1 base and J 8 bases; bases outside gene matches: 4. This chain's CDR3 is CASSLEGAGGYTF. In DNA form, the CDR3 reads TGTGCCAGCAGCTTAGAGGGGGCCGGAGGCTACACCTTC. Full variable domain (remainder filled in from reference TRBV7-8 and TRBJ1-2): GAGVSQSPRYKVAKRGQDVALRCDPISGHVSLFWYQQALGQGPEFLTYFQNEAQLDKSGLPSDRFFAERPEGSVSTLKIQRTQQEDSAVYLCASSLEGAGGYTFGSGTRLTVV.

The rearrangement links TRBV27 to TRBJ2-1; the match to TRBD2 covers 8 bases. V was clipped by 7 bases and J by 0 bases; unmatched bases: 11. Germline loops: CDR1 MNHEY, CDR2 SMNVEV (reference sequence). The CDR3 contains 17 residues. The CDR3 is CASIRVKRGSSYNEQFF. In DNA, the CDR3 is TGTGCCAGCATAAGAGTGAAGCGGGGGAGCTCCTACAATGAGCAGTTCTTC.

V is TRBV5-6 and J is TRBJ2-2, with 8 bases fitting TRBD2. V lost 4 bases and J lost 5; bases outside the gene matches: 10. Germline V gives CDR1 SGHDT, CDR2 YYEEEE. The CDR3 loop spans 16 amino acids. CDR3 sequence reads: CASSGRTSYSTGELFF. Written as DNA, the CDR3 is TGTGCCAGCAGCGGTCGGACTAGCTATTCGACCGGGGAGCTGTTTTTT.

The rearrangement joins TRBV6-5 to TRBJ1-1; tentative D call: TRBD1 (5 bases). Trimming removed 6 bases at V and 4 bases at J, with 12 bases between. This CDR3 region has 13 residues. Germline V gene lookup returns CDR1 MNHEY and CDR2 SVGAGI. This CDR3 reads CASRRGRGTEAFF. CDR3 in DNA: TGTGCCAGCAGGCGGGGTAGGGGCACTGAAGCTTTCTTT.

The chain joins TRBV14 to TRBJ1-5, with D possibly TRBD1 on 6 matching bases. This CDR3 spans 13 amino acids. Germline V gene lookup returns CDR1 SGHDN and CDR2 FVKESK. The V end lost 4 bases, the J end lost 3 bases, and 7 bases lay between the germline ends. CDR3 DNA sequence: TGTGCCAGCAGCCGGGACACCAATCAGCCCCAGCATTTT. Amino acid sequence: CASSRDTNQPQHF.

The J gene is TRBJ1-3, the V gene TRBV29-1; D is ambiguous. Looked up from germline, CDR1 is SQVTM and CDR2 is ANQGSEA. This CDR3 has 14 residues. V lost 4 bases to trimming and J lost 0 bases, with 10 bases between them. As DNA, the CDR3 is TGCAGCGTTGCAGGCCGGCTCTCTGGAAACACCATATATTTT. The encoded protein is CSVAGRLSGNTIYF.

The chain uses TRBV19 and TRBJ1-1; D ambiguous. V was pared by 10 bases and J by 4 bases, with 10 bases between. The CDR3 totals 11 residues. In germline, CDR1 is LNHDA, CDR2 SQIVND (reference sequence). In DNA form, the CDR3 reads TGTGCCACCGACCGGGGCACTGAAGCTTTCTTT. The encoded protein is CATDRGTEAFF. Together with reference TRBV19 and TRBJ1-1, the CDR3 gives the full variable domain: DGGITQSPKYLFRKEGQNVTLSCEQNLNHDAMYWYRQDPGQGLRLIYYSQIVNDFQKGDIAEGYSVSREKKESFPLTVTSAQKNPTAFYLCATDRGTEAFFGQGTRLTVV.

This clone was seen only a few times. The chain carries TRBV18 and TRBJ1-3; D unresolved. The CDR3 spans 15 residues. Germline CDR1 reads KGHSH; CDR2 reads LQKENI. Trimming took 6 bases from V and 2 from J, leaving 14 bases between them. The CDR3 region has the DNA TGTGCCAGCTCTACCACTCGAGAGGCTGGAAACACCATATATTTT. Its translation is CASSTTREAGNTIYF.

This clone occurred once. The rearrangement joins TRBV15 to TRBJ2-5; 7 nucleotides line up with TRBD1. V gave up 8 bases and J gave up 3 bases; unmatched junction bases: 3. This CDR3 contains 12 residues. In germline, CDR1 is LNHNV, CDR2 YYDKDF (reference sequence). The chain's CDR3 is CATGTAEETQYF. The CDR3 DNA sequence: TGTGCCACCGGGACAGCTGAAGAGACCCAGTACTTC.

This chain links TRBV28 with TRBJ1-2; no clear D. Germline-derived CDR1 and CDR2 are MDHEN and SYDVKM. This CDR3 is 11 amino acids long. Trimming left V 5 bases short and J 8 bases short, with 9 bases between. The CDR3 here is CASSAARGYTF. For the CDR3, the DNA is TGTGCCAGCAGTGCTGCACGGGGCTACACCTTC.